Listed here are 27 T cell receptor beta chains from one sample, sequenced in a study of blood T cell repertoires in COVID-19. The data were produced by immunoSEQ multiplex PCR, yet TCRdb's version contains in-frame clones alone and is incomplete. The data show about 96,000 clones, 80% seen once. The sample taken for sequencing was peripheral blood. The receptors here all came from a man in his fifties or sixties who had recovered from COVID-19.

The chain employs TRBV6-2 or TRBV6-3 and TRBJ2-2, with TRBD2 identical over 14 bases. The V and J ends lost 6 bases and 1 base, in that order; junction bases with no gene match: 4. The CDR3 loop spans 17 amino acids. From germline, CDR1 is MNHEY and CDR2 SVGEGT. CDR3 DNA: TGTGCCAGCAGCCGACTAGCGGGAGGGAGGAACACCGGGGAGCTGTTTTTT. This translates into CASSRLAGGRNTGELFF.

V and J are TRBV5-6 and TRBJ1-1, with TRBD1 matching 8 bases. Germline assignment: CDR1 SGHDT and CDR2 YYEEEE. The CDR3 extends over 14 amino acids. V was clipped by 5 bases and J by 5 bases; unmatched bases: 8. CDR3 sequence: CASRPGQGRTEAFF. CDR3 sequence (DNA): TGTGCCAGCAGACCCGGACAGGGTCGAACTGAAGCTTTCTTT. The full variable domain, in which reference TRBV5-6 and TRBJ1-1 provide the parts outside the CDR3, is DAGVTQSPTHLIKTRGQQVTLRCSPKSGHDTVSWYQQALGQGPQFIFQYYEEEERQRGNFPDRFSGHQFPNYSSELNVNALLLGDSALYLCASRPGQGRTEAFFGQGTRLTVV.

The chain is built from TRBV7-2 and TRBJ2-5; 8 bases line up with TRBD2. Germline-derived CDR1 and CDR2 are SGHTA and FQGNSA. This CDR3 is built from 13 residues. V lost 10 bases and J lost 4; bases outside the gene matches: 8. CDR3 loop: CAIRTSSGETQYF. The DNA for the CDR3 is TGTGCCATCAGGACTAGCTCCGGAGAGACCCAGTACTTC.

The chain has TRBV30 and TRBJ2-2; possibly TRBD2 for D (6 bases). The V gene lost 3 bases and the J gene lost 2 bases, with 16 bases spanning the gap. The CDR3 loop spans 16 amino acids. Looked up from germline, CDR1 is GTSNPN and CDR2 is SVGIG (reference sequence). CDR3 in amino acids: CAWSNLASLNTGELFF. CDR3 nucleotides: TGTGCCTGGAGCAACCTAGCGAGCCTAAACACCGGGGAGCTGTTTTTT.

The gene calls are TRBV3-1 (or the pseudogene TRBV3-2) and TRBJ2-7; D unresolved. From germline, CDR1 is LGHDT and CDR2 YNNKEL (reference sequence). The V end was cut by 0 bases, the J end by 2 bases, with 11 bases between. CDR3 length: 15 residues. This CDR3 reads CASSQESRYPYEQYF. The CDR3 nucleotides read TGTGCCAGCAGCCAAGAGTCTAGGTACCCCTACGAGCAGTACTTC.

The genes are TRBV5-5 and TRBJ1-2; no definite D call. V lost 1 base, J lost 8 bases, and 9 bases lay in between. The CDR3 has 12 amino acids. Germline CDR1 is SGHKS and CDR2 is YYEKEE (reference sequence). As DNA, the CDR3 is TGTGCCAGCAGCTTGACGGGTAACGGCTACACCTTC. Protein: CASSLTGNGYTF.

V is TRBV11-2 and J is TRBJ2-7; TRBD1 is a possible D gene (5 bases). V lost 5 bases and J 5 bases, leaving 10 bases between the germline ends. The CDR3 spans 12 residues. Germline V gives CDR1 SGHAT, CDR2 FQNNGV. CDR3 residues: CASSPDRNEQYF. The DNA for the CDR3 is TGTGCCAGCAGCCCCGACAGAAACGAGCAGTACTTC. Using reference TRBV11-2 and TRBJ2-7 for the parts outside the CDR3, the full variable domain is EAGVAQSPRYKIIEKRQSVAFWCNPISGHATLYWYQQILGQGPKLLIQFQNNGVVDDSQLPKDRFSAERLKGVDSTLKIQPAKLEDSAVYLCASSPDRNEQYFGPGTRLTVT.

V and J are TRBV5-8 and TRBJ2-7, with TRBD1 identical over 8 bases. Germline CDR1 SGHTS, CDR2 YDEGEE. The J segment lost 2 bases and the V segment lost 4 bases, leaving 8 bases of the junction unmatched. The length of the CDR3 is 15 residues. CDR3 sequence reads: CASSAGQGDTYEQYF. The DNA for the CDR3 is TGTGCCAGCAGCGCTGGACAGGGAGATACCTACGAGCAGTACTTC.

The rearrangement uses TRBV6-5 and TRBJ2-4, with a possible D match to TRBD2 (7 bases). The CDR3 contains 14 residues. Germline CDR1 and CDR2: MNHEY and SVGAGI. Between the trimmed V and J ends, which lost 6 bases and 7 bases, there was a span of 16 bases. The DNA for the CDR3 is TGTGCCAGCAGGTCGGAGGGGGGGAATAACATTCAGTACTTC. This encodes CASRSEGGNNIQYF.

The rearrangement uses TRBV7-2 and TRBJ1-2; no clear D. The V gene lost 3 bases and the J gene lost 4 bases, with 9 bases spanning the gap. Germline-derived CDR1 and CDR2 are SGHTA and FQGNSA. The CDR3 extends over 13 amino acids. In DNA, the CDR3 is TGTGCCAGCAGCTTCGGAGTGATCTATGGCTACACCTTC. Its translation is CASSFGVIYGYTF. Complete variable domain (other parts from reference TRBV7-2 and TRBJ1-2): GAGVSQSPSNKVTEKGKDVELRCDPISGHTALYWYRQSLGQGLEFLIYFQGNSAPDKSGLPSDRFSAERTGGSVSTLTIQRTQQEDSAVYLCASSFGVIYGYTFGSGTRLTVV.

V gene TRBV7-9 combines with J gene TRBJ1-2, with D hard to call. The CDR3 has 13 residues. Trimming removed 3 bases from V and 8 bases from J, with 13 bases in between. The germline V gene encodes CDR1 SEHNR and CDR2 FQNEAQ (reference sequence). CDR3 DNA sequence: TGTGCCAGCAGCTTTGGAGAGCTCATCGGCTACACCTTC. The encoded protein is CASSFGELIGYTF.

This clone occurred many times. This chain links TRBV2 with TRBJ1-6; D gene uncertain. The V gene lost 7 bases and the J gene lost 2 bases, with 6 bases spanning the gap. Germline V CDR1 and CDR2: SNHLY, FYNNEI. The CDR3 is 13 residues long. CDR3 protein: CASNEAYNSPLHF. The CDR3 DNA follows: TGTGCCAGCAACGAGGCCTATAATTCACCCCTCCACTTT.

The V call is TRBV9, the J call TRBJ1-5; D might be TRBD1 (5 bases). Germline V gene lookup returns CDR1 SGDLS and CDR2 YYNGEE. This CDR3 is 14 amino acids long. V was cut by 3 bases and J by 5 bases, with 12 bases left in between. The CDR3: CASSATLTDQPQHF. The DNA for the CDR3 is TGTGCCAGCAGCGCAACCCTGACAGATCAGCCCCAGCATTTT.

In nucleotides, the CDR3 is TGCAGCGTTGTCCGGGGGTACGGCACAGATACGCAGTATTTT. Translated, it gives CSVVRGYGTDTQYF. This chain joins TRBV29-1 and TRBJ2-3, with D possibly matching TRBD2 (6 bases). The ends were cut back, 4 bases at V and 1 base at J, with 12 bases in the middle. The CDR3 covers 14 residues. Germline V gives CDR1 SQVTM, CDR2 ANQGSEA.

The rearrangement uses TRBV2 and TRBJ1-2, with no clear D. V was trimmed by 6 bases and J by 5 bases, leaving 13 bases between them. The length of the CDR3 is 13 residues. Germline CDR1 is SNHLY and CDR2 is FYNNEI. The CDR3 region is CASRGSVLYGYTF. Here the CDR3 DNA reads TGTGCCAGCAGGGGGAGTGTTCTGTATGGCTACACCTTC.

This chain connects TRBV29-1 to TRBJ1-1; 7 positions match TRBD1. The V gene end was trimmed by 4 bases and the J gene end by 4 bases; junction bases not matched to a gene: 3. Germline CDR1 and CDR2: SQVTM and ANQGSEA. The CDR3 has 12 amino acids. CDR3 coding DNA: TGCAGCGTTGGGACAGGTTTCACTGAAGCTTTCTTT. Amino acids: CSVGTGFTEAFF. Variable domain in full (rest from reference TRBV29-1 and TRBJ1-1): SAVISQKPSRDICQRGTSLTIQCQVDSQVTMMFWYRQQPGQSLTLIATANQGSEATYESGFVIDKFPISRPNLTFSTLTVSNMSPEDSSIYLCSVGTGFTEAFFGQGTRLTVV.

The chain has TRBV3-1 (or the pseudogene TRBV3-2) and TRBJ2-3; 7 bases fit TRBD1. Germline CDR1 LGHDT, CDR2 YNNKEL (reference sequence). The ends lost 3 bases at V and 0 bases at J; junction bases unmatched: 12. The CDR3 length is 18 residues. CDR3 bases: TGTGCCAGCAGCCAGGGGCCATGGGGACAGACCAGCACAGATACGCAGTATTTT. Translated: CASSQGPWGQTSTDTQYF.

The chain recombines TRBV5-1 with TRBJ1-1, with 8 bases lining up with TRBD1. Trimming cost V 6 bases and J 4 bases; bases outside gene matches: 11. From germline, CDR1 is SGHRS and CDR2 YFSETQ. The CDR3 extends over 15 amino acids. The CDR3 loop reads CASTSADRASTEAFF. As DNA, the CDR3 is TGCGCCAGCACCTCCGCGGACAGGGCTTCCACTGAAGCTTTCTTT.

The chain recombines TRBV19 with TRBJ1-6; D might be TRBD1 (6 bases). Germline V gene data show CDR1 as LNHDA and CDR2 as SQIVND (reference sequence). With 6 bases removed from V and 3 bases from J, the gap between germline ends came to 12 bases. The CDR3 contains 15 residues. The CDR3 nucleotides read TGTGCCAGTAGACTCGGACAGTACTATAATTCACCCCTCCACTTT. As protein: CASRLGQYYNSPLHF.

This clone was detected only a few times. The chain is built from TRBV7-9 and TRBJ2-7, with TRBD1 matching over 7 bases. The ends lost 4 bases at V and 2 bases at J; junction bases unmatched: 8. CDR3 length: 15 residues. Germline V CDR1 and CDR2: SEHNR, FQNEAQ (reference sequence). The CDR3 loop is CASSSVRDRTYEQYF. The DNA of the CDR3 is TGTGCCAGCAGCTCTGTCCGGGACAGAACCTACGAGCAGTACTTC.

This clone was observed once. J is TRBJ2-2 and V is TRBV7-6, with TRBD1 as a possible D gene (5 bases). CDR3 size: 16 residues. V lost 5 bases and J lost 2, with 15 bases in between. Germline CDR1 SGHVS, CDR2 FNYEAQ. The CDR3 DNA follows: TGTGCCAGCAGCGCGCTAGGGGCAGTTAACACCGGGGAGCTGTTTTTT. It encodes CASSALGAVNTGELFF.

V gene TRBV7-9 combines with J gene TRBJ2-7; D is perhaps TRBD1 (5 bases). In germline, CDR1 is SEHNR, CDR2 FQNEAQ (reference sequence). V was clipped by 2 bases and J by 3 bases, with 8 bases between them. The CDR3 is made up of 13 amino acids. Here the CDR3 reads CASSLRTNYEQYF. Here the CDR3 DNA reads TGTGCCAGCAGCTTAAGGACAAACTACGAGCAGTACTTC.

CDR3 nucleotide sequence: TGTGCCAGTAGTATAGGCGGGTCTGAGCAGTTCTTC. Its translation is CASSIGGSEQFF. The V and J genes are TRBV19 and TRBJ2-1; D might be TRBD2 (5 bases). This CDR3 region has 12 residues. Between the trimmed V and J ends, which lost 1 base and 9 bases, there was a span of 7 bases. Germline V gene lookup returns CDR1 LNHDA and CDR2 SQIVND (reference sequence).

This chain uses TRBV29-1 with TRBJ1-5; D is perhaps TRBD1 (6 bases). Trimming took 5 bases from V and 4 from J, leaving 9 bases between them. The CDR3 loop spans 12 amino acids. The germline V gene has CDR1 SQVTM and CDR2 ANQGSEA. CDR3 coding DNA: TGCAGCGTTTTGGGGGCTAATCAGCCCCAGCATTTT. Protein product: CSVLGANQPQHF.

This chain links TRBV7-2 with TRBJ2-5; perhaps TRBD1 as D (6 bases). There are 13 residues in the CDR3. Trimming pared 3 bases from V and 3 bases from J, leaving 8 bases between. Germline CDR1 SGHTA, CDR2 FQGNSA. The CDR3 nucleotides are TGTGCCAGCAGCTTTCAGGGGAAAGAGACCCAGTACTTC. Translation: CASSFQGKETQYF.

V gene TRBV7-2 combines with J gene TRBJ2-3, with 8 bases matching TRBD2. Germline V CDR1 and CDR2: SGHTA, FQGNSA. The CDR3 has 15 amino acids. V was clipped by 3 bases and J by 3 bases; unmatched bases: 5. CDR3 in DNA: TGTGCCAGCAGCTTTACCGGGAGGGGAACAGATACGCAGTATTTT. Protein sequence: CASSFTGRGTDTQYF. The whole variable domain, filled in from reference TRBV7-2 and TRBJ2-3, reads GAGVSQSPSNKVTEKGKDVELRCDPISGHTALYWYRQSLGQGLEFLIYFQGNSAPDKSGLPSDRFSAERTGGSVSTLTIQRTQQEDSAVYLCASSFTGRGTDTQYFGPGTRLTVL.

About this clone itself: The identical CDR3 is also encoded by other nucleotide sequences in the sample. CDR3 loop: CASSPGTGGTEAFF. The CDR3 coding sequence is TGTGCCAGCAGCCCTGGGACAGGGGGCACTGAAGCTTTCTTT. V usage is TRBV7-3 and J usage is TRBJ1-1; 11 nucleotides align to TRBD1. This CDR3 has 14 amino acids. J was trimmed by 4 bases and V by 5 bases; bases with no gene match: 3. Per the germline V gene, CDR1 is SGHTA and CDR2 is FQGTGA.